This TCR beta chain is drawn from a study of blood T cell repertoires in COVID-19. In this sample, this clone turned up a few times. This CDR3 is also generated by other DNA sequences in the sample. The table came from immunoSEQ multiplex PCR; TCRdb's copy has only in-frame clones and leaves some out. The table has under 250,000 clones, 85% to 90% seen once. From germline, CDR1 is SGHAT and CDR2 FQDESV (reference sequence). V was clipped by 5 bases and J by 3 bases; unmatched bases: 5. The CDR3 loop spans 15 amino acids. J is TRBJ1-2 and V is TRBV11-1, with 11 bases lining up with TRBD1. Sequencing was done on a sample of peripheral blood. The receptor was isolated from a man aged 30 to 45 with COVID-19, enrolled during active disease. CDR3: CASSPRDRGYYGYTF. CDR3 nucleotides: TGTGCCAGCAGCCCCCGGGACAGGGGGTACTATGGCTACACCTTC.